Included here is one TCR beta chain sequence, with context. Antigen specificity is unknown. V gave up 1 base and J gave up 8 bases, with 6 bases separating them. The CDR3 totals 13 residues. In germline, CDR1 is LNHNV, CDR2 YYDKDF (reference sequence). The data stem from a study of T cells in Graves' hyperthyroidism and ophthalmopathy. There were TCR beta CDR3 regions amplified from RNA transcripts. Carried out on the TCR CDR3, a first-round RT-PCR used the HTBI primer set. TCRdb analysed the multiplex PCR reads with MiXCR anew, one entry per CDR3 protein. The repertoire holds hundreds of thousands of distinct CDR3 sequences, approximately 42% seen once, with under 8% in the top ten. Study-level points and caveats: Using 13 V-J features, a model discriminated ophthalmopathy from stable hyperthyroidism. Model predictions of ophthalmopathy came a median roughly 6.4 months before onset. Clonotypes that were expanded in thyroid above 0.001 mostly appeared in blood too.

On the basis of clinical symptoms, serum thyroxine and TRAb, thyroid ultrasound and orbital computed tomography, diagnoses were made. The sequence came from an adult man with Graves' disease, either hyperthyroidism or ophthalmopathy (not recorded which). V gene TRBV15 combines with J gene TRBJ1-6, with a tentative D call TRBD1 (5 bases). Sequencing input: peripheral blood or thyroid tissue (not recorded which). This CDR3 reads CATSRVGDSPLHF. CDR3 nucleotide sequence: TGTGCCACCAGCAGAGTGGGGGATTCACCCCTCCACTTT.